This entry describes one T cell receptor (beta chain). The CDR3 sequence is 16 residues long. V was pared by 0 bases and J by 2 bases, with 7 bases of the junction left unmatched. Per the germline V gene, CDR1 is SGHRS and CDR2 is YFSETQ. The record originates from a study of blood T cell repertoires in COVID-19. Turning to the study itself: The United States, Italy and Spain supplied acute and convalescent COVID-19 samples. T cells, B-cell-depleted T cells, or PBMCs provided the cDNA or gDNA that served as material.

Authors' processing steps: Counts of nucleated cells, estimated from reference gene primer amplification, were obtained. The assay was immunoSEQ multiplex PCR, and TCRdb's table has in-frame clones only and misses some. That table supplies the V and J calls and clone size; D and trimming were determined from the DNA. The repertoire holds about 360,000 clones, with approximately 86% as singletons. The material sequenced was peripheral blood. The TCR was taken from a human donor in a cohort sampled during active COVID-19. This rearrangement joins TRBV5-1 to TRBJ2-5; 7 nucleotides match TRBD2. CDR3 loop: CASSLGPSGAQETQYF. CDR3 in DNA: TGCGCCAGCAGCTTGGGGCCTAGCGGAGCTCAAGAGACCCAGTACTTC.